This T cell receptor (beta chain) stems from a study of T cells in Graves' hyperthyroidism and ophthalmopathy (dated by TCRdb to about 2019). About the study as a whole: Peripheral blood was collected at initial diagnosis, before any treatment. TCR V-J signatures able to tell the groups apart were searched for in a discovery cohort of 90 to 100 patients, of whom 43 had Graves' ophthalmopathy and roughly 59 had stable Graves' hyperthyroidism. An independent validation cohort of fewer than 20 hyperthyroidism patients and 17 patients who later progressed to ophthalmopathy tested prospective prediction of ophthalmopathy. For training and testing, the 100 patients in the discovery cohort were randomly divided in a 7:3 ratio. In several Graves' hyperthyroidism patients, the study also compared T-cell repertoires from thyroid tissue with T-cell repertoires from blood. Following sampling, methimazole starting at 30 mg daily was given to hyperthyroidism patients, and high-dose intravenous methylprednisolone was given to ophthalmopathy patients. The paper reports TCR Vbeta CDR3 sequencing of over 130 peripheral blood samples: approximately 43 ophthalmopathy, under 85 hyperthyroidism and around 17 progressor patients.

This clonotype was observed at least ten times. Its recognized antigen is unknown. The input lacks base qualities; no much larger clone sits a single base away. A distance of 11 bases separates the germline ends of V and J, which lose 5 bases and 6 bases respectively. The CDR3 measures 12 amino acids from cysteine to phenylalanine. Just the 36-base CDR3 DNA is kept, in frame starting at base 1. From a lookup of the germline V gene, CDR1 and CDR2 are SGHVS and FQNEAQ. Stable Graves' hyperthyroidism was defined as no progression to ophthalmopathy during 18 months of follow-up. Hyperthyroidism patients were aged 18 to 65 years and newly diagnosed, with disease duration of less than 2 months. Patients with uncontrolled infections, other autoimmune diseases, pregnancy or lactation were excluded. Diagnoses relied on clinical symptoms, serum thyroxine and TRAb, thyroid ultrasound and orbital computed tomography. PBMCs were separated from 10 ml of fresh peripheral blood using Ficoll-Paque density gradient centrifugation. Total RNA was extracted using Trizol reagent, and RNA quality was assessed on an Agilent 2100 Bioanalyzer.

The TCR beta CDR3 regions were amplified from the RNA transcripts. A first-round RT-PCR of the TCR CDR3 used the HTBI primer set with the Qiagen OneStep RT-PCR kit. The libraries were constructed in a second round of multiplex PCR and then size-selected and purified. The libraries were sequenced on an Illumina HiSeq2000 using paired-end 100 bp reads. In the source study's methods: SOAPnuke was used to process the raw data, removing reads that contained adapters or uncalled bases, had a mean Phred below 15, or lacked an exact match to the constant primer or identifier. High-quality paired reads were merged using COPE v1.2.5, and each unique nucleotide sequence was defined as a clonotype. MiTCR v1.1 was used to align clonotypes to the IMGT TRBV, TRBD and TRBJ reference segments. The analysis was restricted to V-J combinations with a frequency above 0.0001, which together covered 99.2% of the repertoires. A TCS score was defined as the ratio of F50 (clonal expansion) to E x V (chaos), with BLOSUM62-based TCRdist applied between CDR3 peptides within each V-J. Welch's t-statistics and random forest reduced 450 to 600 V-J features to some 14, which were used in a naive Bayes classifier (R e1071). TCRdb redid the processing of the public reads, applying fastp at Q25 and MiXCR, and retained in-frame beta chains. Identical CDR3 proteins give one entry, which carries the most common genes and DNA. The V and J calls and clone size come from TCRdb's table, not from the authors' own analysis. The table for this sample lists roughly 740,000 distinct CDR3 sequences; about a sixth of them were counted only once. The ten largest clones add up to approximately 8.4% of the sample.

Beyond this particular receptor, the publication reports: A model built on a 13 V-J signature distinguished ophthalmopathy from stable hyperthyroidism, reaching around 88% sensitivity and about 81% specificity in cross-validation and 80%/75% in testing. In validation, progression to ophthalmopathy was predicted by the model with almost 71% sensitivity and 72.22% specificity, a median of about 6 months before onset. No statistical method was used to fix the sample size in advance, and group allocation was not hidden from the investigators. Most expanded thyroid clonotypes (frequency above 0.001) were also found in blood, which suggests that blood repertoires may mirror thyroid immune responses.

This TCR was recovered from a young man with Graves' hyperthyroidism. The sequence links TRBV7-8 to TRBJ2-7, with an unclear D gene assignment. Sequenced input: blood. The DNA sequence is given as TGTGCCAGCAGCCAACCGCTTGCCGAGCAGTACTTC. It translates as CASSQPLAEQYF.